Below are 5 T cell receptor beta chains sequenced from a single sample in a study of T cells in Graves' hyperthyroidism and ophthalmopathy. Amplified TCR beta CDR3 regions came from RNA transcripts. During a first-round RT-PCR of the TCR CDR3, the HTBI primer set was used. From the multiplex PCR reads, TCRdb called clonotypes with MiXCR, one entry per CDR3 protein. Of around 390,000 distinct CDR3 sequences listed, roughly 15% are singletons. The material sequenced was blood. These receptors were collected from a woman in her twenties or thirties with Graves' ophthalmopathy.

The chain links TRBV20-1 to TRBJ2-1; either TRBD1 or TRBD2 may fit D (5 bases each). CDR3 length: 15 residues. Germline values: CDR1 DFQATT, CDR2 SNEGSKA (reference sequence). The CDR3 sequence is CGGVEAKRSYNEQFF. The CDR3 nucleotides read TGCGGGGGTGTAGAGGCGAAACGATCCTACAATGAGCAGTTCTTC.

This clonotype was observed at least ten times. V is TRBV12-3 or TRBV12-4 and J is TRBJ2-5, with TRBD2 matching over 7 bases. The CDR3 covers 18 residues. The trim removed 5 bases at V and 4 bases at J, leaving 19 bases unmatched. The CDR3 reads CASSPPAGEPNRRETQYF. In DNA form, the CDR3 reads TGTGCCAGCAGTCCCCCCGCGGGGGAGCCAAACCGACGAGAGACCCAGTACTTC.

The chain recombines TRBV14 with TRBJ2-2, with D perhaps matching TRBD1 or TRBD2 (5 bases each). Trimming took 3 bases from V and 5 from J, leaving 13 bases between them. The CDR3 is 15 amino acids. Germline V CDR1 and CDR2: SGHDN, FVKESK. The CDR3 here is CASSHLEGFTGELFF. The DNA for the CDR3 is TGTGCCAGCAGCCACCTCGAGGGGTTTACCGGGGAGCTGTTTTTT.

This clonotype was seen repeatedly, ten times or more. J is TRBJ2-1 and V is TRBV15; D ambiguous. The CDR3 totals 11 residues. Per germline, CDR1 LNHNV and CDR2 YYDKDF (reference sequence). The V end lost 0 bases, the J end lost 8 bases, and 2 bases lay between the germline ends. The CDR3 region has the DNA TGTGCCACCAGCAGAGAGCATGAGCAGTTCTTC. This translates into CATSREHEQFF. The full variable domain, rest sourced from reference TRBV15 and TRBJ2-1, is DAMVIQNPRYQVTQFGKPVTLSCSQTLNHNVMYWYQQKSSQAPKLLFHYYDKDFNNEADTPDNFQSRRPNTSFCFLDIRSPGLGDTAMYLCATSREHEQFFGPGTRLTVL.

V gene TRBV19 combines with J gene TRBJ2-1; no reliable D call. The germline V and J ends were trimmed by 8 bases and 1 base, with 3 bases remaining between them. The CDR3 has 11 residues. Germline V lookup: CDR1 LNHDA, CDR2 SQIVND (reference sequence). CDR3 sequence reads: CASRSYNEQFF. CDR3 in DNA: TGTGCCAGTCGTTCCTACAATGAGCAGTTCTTC.